The 10 T cell receptor beta chains listed next were all sequenced from one sample in a study of Ad26.COV2.S vaccination and SARS-CoV-2 variants. The data were produced by immunoSEQ multiplex PCR, yet TCRdb's version contains in-frame clones alone and is incomplete. The sample has 300,000 to 350,000 clones, 75% to 90% seen once. Documented treatment: 15 to 20 received Ad26.COV2.S at low or high dose, single or two shots; 5 received placebo; per-sample allocation not given. Each sample was drawn 63 days after the first injection (of vaccine or placebo). The starting material was peripheral blood, obtained in a trial of Ad26.COV2.S vaccine versus placebo. Receptors were obtained from a person between 18 and 60 years old who received the Ad26.COV2.S COVID-19 vaccine or a placebo.

This clone was detected once. The rearrangement uses TRBV6-5 and TRBJ1-1, with D maybe TRBD1 (5 bases). CDR1 is MNHEY and CDR2 is SVGAGI in the germline V gene. The CDR3 is 14 amino acids. V was cut by 0 bases and J by 3 bases, with 8 bases left in between. The CDR3 protein is CASSYSDSHTEAFF. The CDR3 nucleotides are TGTGCCAGCAGTTACTCCGACAGCCACACTGAAGCTTTCTTT.

The CDR3 protein is CASSSPTGNEQFF. The CDR3 DNA is TGTGCCAGCAGCTCCCCGACAGGGAATGAGCAGTTCTTC. V is TRBV7-9 and J is TRBJ2-1, with TRBD1 identical over 7 bases. This CDR3 region has 13 residues. Germline V gene lookup returns CDR1 SEHNR and CDR2 FQNEAQ (reference sequence). The ends lost 4 bases at V and 7 bases at J; junction bases unmatched: 4. The entire variable domain, with the rest obtained from reference TRBV7-9 and TRBJ2-1, is as follows: DTGVSQNPRHKITKRGQNVTFRCDPISEHNRLYWYRQTLGQGPEFLTYFQNEAQLEKSRLLSDRFSAERPKGSFSTLEIQRTEQGDSAMYLCASSSPTGNEQFFGPGTRLTVL.

The CDR3 coding sequence is TGTGCTAGTGGTTCCCTCGACAGGGTGGATCAGCCCCAGCATTTT. Its protein is CASGSLDRVDQPQHF. The chain carries TRBV12-5 and TRBJ1-5; 7 bases are a match to TRBD1. The CDR3 is made up of 15 amino acids. Looked up from germline, CDR1 is LGHNT and CDR2 is FRNRAP. The V gene end was trimmed by 4 bases and the J gene end by 5 bases; junction bases not matched to a gene: 8.

This clone appeared a single time. The rearrangement uses TRBV7-2 and TRBJ1-3, with 8 bases identical to TRBD1. Germline lookup yields CDR1 SGHTA and CDR2 FQGNSA. The CDR3 length is 18 residues. V gave up 0 bases and J gave up 1 base; unmatched junction bases: 8. The CDR3 DNA reads as TGTGCCAGCAGCTTAGCGCTGAAACAGGGGGGATCTGGAAACACCATATATTTT. Protein: CASSLALKQGGSGNTIYF.

The CDR3 sequence is CASSPRTDTQYF. The CDR3 nucleotides read TGTGCCAGCAGCCCACGCACAGATACGCAGTATTTT. The J gene is TRBJ2-3, the V gene TRBV9; D gene unclear. V lost 4 bases, J lost 1 base, and 4 bases lay in between. CDR3 size: 12 residues. CDR1 SGDLS and CDR2 YYNGEE come from the germline V gene.

As to this clone: The same CDR3 also results from other DNA sequences found in this sample. The chain is built from TRBV9 and TRBJ2-2; 8 bases match TRBD2. CDR1 SGDLS and CDR2 YYNGEE come from the germline V gene. This CDR3 comprises 16 residues. With V trimmed by 0 bases and J by 6 bases, 7 bases remained unmatched. The CDR3 loop is CASSVGVSGGSGELFF. Here the CDR3 DNA reads TGTGCCAGCAGCGTAGGTGTCAGCGGGGGTTCCGGGGAGCTGTTTTTT.

V usage is TRBV3-1 (or the pseudogene TRBV3-2) and J usage is TRBJ1-2, with D uncertain. The germline V gene has CDR1 LGHDT and CDR2 YNNKEL (reference sequence). V was pared by 2 bases and J by 2 bases, with 9 bases between. The CDR3 length is 14 residues. As DNA, the CDR3 is TGTGCCAGCAGCCAACGACATCTGAACTATGGCTACACCTTC. Translated, it gives CASSQRHLNYGYTF.

V and J are TRBV6-2 or TRBV6-3 and TRBJ2-7; no clear D gene. The CDR3 loop spans 13 amino acids. Trimming cost V 5 bases and J 2 bases, with 10 bases left between them. Germline CDR1 is MNHEY and CDR2 is SVGEGT. CDR3 protein: CASSLTETYEQYV. CDR3 DNA: TGTGCCAGCAGTCTTACCGAAACCTACGAGCAGTACGTC.

The chain combines TRBV10-1 with TRBJ2-7; the match to TRBD1 covers 8 bases. Germline values: CDR1 WNHNN, CDR2 SYGVQD (reference sequence). The CDR3 length is 17 residues. V was clipped by 7 bases and J by 3 bases; unmatched bases: 17. Here the CDR3 DNA reads TGCGCCAGCAACCGACCGACGTCTCTCAGGGGGCTCTACGAGCAGTACGTC. Translation: CASNRPTSLRGLYEQYV.

This chain uses TRBV19 with TRBJ1-2; possibly TRBD1 for D (6 bases). The V gene lost 5 bases and the J gene lost 8 bases, with 18 bases spanning the gap. The germline V gene has CDR1 LNHDA and CDR2 SQIVND (reference sequence). This CDR3 spans 14 amino acids. The CDR3 spells CASSPQLEGGGYTF. The CDR3 coding sequence is TGTGCCAGTAGTCCCCAACTGGAGGGGGGCGGCTACACCTTC.